This T cell receptor beta chain was recovered during a study of shared clonotypes between healthy human individuals. Profiling relied on immunoSEQ multiplex PCR, and the TCRdb table lists in-frame clones only, not all of them. The sample lists 450,000 to 500,000 clones, 78% occurring once. Trimming pared 1 base from V and 5 bases from J, leaving 20 bases between. CDR3 length: 17 residues. The V gene's germline CDR1 is LNHDA and CDR2 SQIVND (reference sequence). This TCR was sampled from a middle-aged woman in good health. Some clones in this sample may be carry-over from other donors' samples. The sample was PBMCs. The V gene is TRBV19, the J gene TRBJ2-5; weak D call: TRBD2 (5 bases). CDR3 DNA: TGTGCCAGTAGTATAGGGCGGAGAGGGCGGCGAGGGGAGACCCAGTACTTC. This translates into CASSIGRRGRRGETQYF.